Shown below are 26 T cell receptor beta chains from a single sample sequenced in a study of blood T cells in healthy people across ages. A second PCR, run for about 7 to 12 cycles, used a sample-barcoded 5' primer plus a J-beta primer mix. TCRdb reprocessed the 5' RACE reads with MiXCR, giving one entry per CDR3 protein. Of around 1,600,000 distinct CDR3 sequences detected, 35% to 45% appear once; the ten largest clones hold around 4%. What was sequenced was blood. The receptors originated from a woman younger than 30 in good health.

The gene calls are TRBV2 and TRBJ1-5, with 9 bases that match TRBD1. The V and J ends lost 1 base and 6 bases, in that order; junction bases with no gene match: 1. CDR3 length: 14 residues. Looked up from germline, CDR1 is SNHLY and CDR2 is FYNNEI. CDR3 sequence: CASSEGDRAQPQHF. The CDR3 bases are TGTGCCAGCAGTGAAGGGGACAGGGCTCAGCCCCAGCATTTT.

The chain uses TRBV2 and TRBJ2-4; 9 bases are a match to TRBD1. V was clipped by 2 bases and J by 0 bases; unmatched bases: 8. The CDR3 covers 18 residues. Germline V lookup: CDR1 SNHLY, CDR2 FYNNEI. DNA for the CDR3: TGTGCCAGCAGTGAATTGGGACAGGGTACCTTAGCCAAAAACATTCAGTACTTC. Protein: CASSELGQGTLAKNIQYF.

CDR3 nucleotide sequence: TGTGCCAGCAGTTACCGGCTAGCGGGAGACAATGAGCAGTTCTTC. Translation gives CASSYRLAGDNEQFF. The V and J genes are TRBV6-6 and TRBJ2-1; 10 bases are shared with TRBD2. The CDR3 consists of 15 residues. J gave up 5 bases and V 2 bases, and 3 bases lay outside the gene matches. Germline-derived CDR1 and CDR2 are MNHNY and SVGAGI (reference sequence).

The J gene is TRBJ2-3, the V gene TRBV7-9, with 8 bases matching TRBD1. The CDR3 totals 14 residues. V lost 5 bases to trimming and J lost 4 bases; unmatched junction nucleotides: 5. Germline CDR1 is SEHNR and CDR2 is FQNEAQ (reference sequence). The DNA for the CDR3 is TGTGCCAGCAGCCCTCGGACAGGGCCAGATACGCAGTATTTT. Translated, it gives CASSPRTGPDTQYF.

The CDR3 DNA reads as TGTGCCAGCACCACCGACAGGGACACAGATACGCAGTATTTT. This codes for CASTTDRDTDTQYF. The V call is TRBV28, the J call TRBJ2-3; 7 bases map to TRBD1. The germline V gene has CDR1 MDHEN and CDR2 SYDVKM. The CDR3 is made up of 14 amino acids. With 7 bases clipped from V and 2 bases from J, the junction kept 6 bases outside the gene matches.

The chain recombines TRBV20-1 with TRBJ2-1; TRBD2 agrees at 8 bases. This CDR3 region has 16 residues. In germline, CDR1 is DFQATT, CDR2 SNEGSKA (reference sequence). Trimming at V came to 3 bases and at J to 9 bases, leaving 16 bases not matched to a gene. The CDR3: CSARDHQRGNSGEQFF. Written as DNA, the CDR3 is TGCAGTGCTAGGGATCACCAGCGGGGGAATTCCGGTGAGCAGTTCTTC.

The CDR3 nucleotides read TGTGCCAGCACCGACGGGACTCCGTACGAGCAGTACTTC. Protein sequence: CASTDGTPYEQYF. The chain combines TRBV7-2 with TRBJ2-1, with D perhaps TRBD2 (6 bases). The last part of the DNA fits TRBJ2-7 better; the J call may be wrong. The length of the CDR3 is 13 residues. Per the germline V gene, CDR1 is SGHTA and CDR2 is FQGNSA.

There are a few counts of this clonotype. The genes are TRBV10-3 and TRBJ1-2; D is perhaps TRBD1 (6 bases). CDR1 and CDR2 (germline): ENHRY, SYGVKD. This CDR3 is 14 amino acids long. Trimming took 0 bases from V and 8 from J, leaving 13 bases between them. The CDR3 here is CAISESGRGNGYTF. Here the CDR3 DNA reads TGTGCCATCAGTGAGTCCGGCAGGGGAAACGGCTACACCTTC.

CDR3 bases: TGCAGTGCTCCGGGACTAGCGAACGTCGAGCAGTACTTC. Its protein product is CSAPGLANVEQYF. The chain recombines TRBV20-1 with TRBJ2-5, with 10 nucleotides matching TRBD2. The end of the DNA aligns better with TRBJ2-7, so the J call may be wrong. The germline V gene has CDR1 DFQATT and CDR2 SNEGSKA (reference sequence). There are 13 residues in the CDR3.

This clonotype has a handful of counts. This chain links TRBV21-1 with TRBJ2-4; the DNA was not used to check the table's D call, TRBD1. TRBV21-1 is an annotated pseudogene. This CDR3 is built from 15 residues. Written as DNA, the CDR3 is TGTGCCAGCAGCAATCGGAACGGGGGGGAAAACATTCAGTACTTC. This codes for CASSNRNGGENIQYF.

This clonotype has just one count. This chain joins TRBV3-1 and TRBJ1-4; D might be TRBD1 (5 bases). This CDR3 has 15 amino acids. In germline, CDR1 is LGHDT, CDR2 YNNKEL (reference sequence). Trimming pared 2 bases from V and 8 bases from J, leaving 15 bases between. The CDR3 spells CASSQSGPAKEKLFF. The CDR3 DNA is TGTGCCAGCAGCCAATCAGGGCCGGCAAAGGAAAAACTGTTTTTT.

The chain combines TRBV20-1 with TRBJ1-4, with 7 positions matching TRBD1. The CDR3 has 16 amino acids. CDR1 is DFQATT and CDR2 is SNEGSKA in the germline V gene (reference sequence). V lost 6 bases to trimming and J lost 8 bases; unmatched junction nucleotides: 18. CDR3 in amino acids: CSASDRASPLVEKLFF. In nucleotides, the CDR3 is TGCAGTGCCAGCGACAGGGCGTCACCCCTTGTGGAAAAACTGTTTTTT.

This clonotype was seen many times. The V call is TRBV7-2, the J call TRBJ2-3, with D perhaps matching TRBD2 (6 bases). Germline V gives CDR1 SGHTA, CDR2 FQGNSA. V lost 3 bases and J 3 bases, leaving 10 bases between the germline ends. CDR3 length: 14 residues. The CDR3: CASSLNRGTDTQYF. As DNA, the CDR3 is TGTGCCAGCAGCTTGAACCGGGGGACAGATACGCAGTATTTT.

The rearrangement joins TRBV6-6 to TRBJ2-5; 8 positions agree with TRBD2. Per the germline V gene, CDR1 is MNHNY and CDR2 is SVGAGI (reference sequence). The CDR3 runs 15 residues. The V and J ends lost 0 bases and 11 bases, in that order; junction bases with no gene match: 11. CDR3 sequence reads: CASSYSNGLANEQYF. The CDR3 nucleotides are TGTGCCAGCAGTTACTCGAATGGACTAGCCAATGAGCAGTACTTC.

In the case of this clonotype: Compared with germline, one end of the junction differs, possibly owing to a read error. The chain has TRBV4-1 and TRBJ2-1, with 9 bases aligning to TRBD1. In germline, CDR1 is MGHRA, CDR2 YSYEKL. The CDR3 extends over 14 amino acids. The chain's CDR3 is CASRQGQGNNEQFF. The CDR3 DNA is TGCGCCAGCAGGCAAGGACAGGGGAACAATGAGCAGTTCTTC.

This clonotype occurred a few times. DNA of the CDR3: TGTGCCAGCAGCTTAACGAGATTGGTAGCGGGAGTGCCAGATACGCAGTATTTT. It codes for CASSLTRLVAGVPDTQYF. The V gene is TRBV7-3, the J gene TRBJ2-3; 9 nucleotides line up with TRBD2. V trimming: 0 bases; J trimming: 4 bases; junction bases outside the gene matches: 11. The CDR3 spans 18 residues. Germline CDR1 reads SGHTA; CDR2 reads FQGTGA.

This clonotype turned up a few times. The V call is TRBV20-1, the J call TRBJ2-3; 7 bases align to TRBD2. Germline CDR1 is DFQATT and CDR2 is SNEGSKA (reference sequence). The CDR3 runs 15 residues. J lost 1 base, V lost 0 bases, and 4 bases had no gene match. The CDR3 loop is CSARDAGDRTDTQYF. CDR3 sequence (DNA): TGCAGTGCTAGAGATGCGGGAGACCGCACAGATACGCAGTATTTT.

The table lists this clonotype with a few counts. V and J are TRBV7-9 and TRBJ2-7; D call uncertain. Trimming stripped 5 bases from V and 6 bases from J, with 8 bases between. The germline V gene has CDR1 SEHNR and CDR2 FQNEAQ (reference sequence). The CDR3 runs to 11 residues. The CDR3 here is CASSGVGEQYF. CDR3 DNA: TGTGCCAGCAGCGGAGTTGGCGAGCAGTACTTC.

This clonotype was seen more than once but under ten times. The chain employs TRBV3-1 and TRBJ2-1; D might be TRBD2 (6 bases). From germline, CDR1 is LGHDT and CDR2 YNNKEL (reference sequence). Trimming pared 4 bases from V and 8 bases from J, leaving 12 bases between. This CDR3 comprises 13 residues. This chain's CDR3 is CASSPRGAHEQFF. For the CDR3, the DNA is TGTGCCAGCAGCCCGCGCGGGGCACATGAGCAGTTCTTC.

This clonotype was counted a few times. This sequence joins TRBV29-1 and TRBJ1-2; D gene unclear. CDR1 SQVTM and CDR2 ANQGSEA come from the germline V gene. This CDR3 comprises 11 residues. The V end was cut by 5 bases, the J end by 4 bases, with 8 bases between. Here the CDR3 DNA reads TGCAGCGTTTCAGATAGCTATGGCTACACCTTC. Translating gives CSVSDSYGYTF.

The V and J genes are TRBV20-1 and TRBJ1-2, with 7 positions matching TRBD1. The CDR3 has 13 amino acids. The germline CDR1 and CDR2 sequences are DFQATT and SNEGSKA (reference sequence). The V gene end was trimmed by 0 bases and the J gene end by 8 bases; junction bases not matched to a gene: 6. The CDR3 region is CSARDSRGYGYTF. CDR3 in DNA: TGCAGTGCTAGAGATTCCAGGGGGTACGGCTACACCTTC.

Comments on this clonotype: An end of the junction differs from the germline gene, which may be a read error. The V gene is TRBV5-1, the J gene TRBJ2-3; 8 bases agree with TRBD2. Germline values: CDR1 SGHRS, CDR2 YFSETQ. The CDR3 runs to 14 residues. The chain's CDR3 is CASSQRESIDTQYF. In nucleotides, the CDR3 is TGCGCCAGCAGCCAGCGGGAGAGCATAGATACGCAGTATTTT. Full variable domain (missing parts from reference TRBV5-1 and TRBJ2-3): KAGVTQTPRYLIKTRGQQVTLSCSPISGHRSVSWYQQTPGQGLQFLFEYFSETQRNKGNFPGRFSGRQFSNSRSEMNVSTLELGDSALYLCASSQRESIDTQYFGPGTRLTVL.

The V and J genes are TRBV4-2 and TRBJ2-3, with D possibly TRBD2 on 5 matching bases. The CDR3 sequence is 14 residues long. Germline V gives CDR1 LGHNA, CDR2 YNFKEQ. Trimming pared 0 bases from V and 8 bases from J, leaving 12 bases between. The CDR3 bases are TGTGCCAGCAGCCAAGATGAAACTAGAGTTACGCAGTATTTT. Amino acids: CASSQDETRVTQYF.

The rearrangement uses TRBV5-1 and TRBJ2-1; 8 positions match TRBD2. The CDR3 loop spans 16 amino acids. V lost 0 bases and J lost 6; bases outside the gene matches: 8. From germline, CDR1 is SGHRS and CDR2 YFSETQ. The CDR3 DNA reads as TGCGCCAGCAGCTTGGCCCCGGGACTAGGCGTCAATGAGCAGTTCTTC. Protein product: CASSLAPGLGVNEQFF.

Only a few counts were recorded for this clonotype. The chain is built from TRBV25-1 and TRBJ1-5; a possible D gene is TRBD1 (6 bases). Trimming removed 2 bases from V and 2 bases from J, with 10 bases in between. This CDR3 contains 15 residues. The germline V gene has CDR1 MGHDK and CDR2 SYGVNS. CDR3 sequence reads: CASSEAGVGNQPQHF. The CDR3 bases are TGTGCCAGCAGTGAAGCAGGGGTTGGCAATCAGCCCCAGCATTTT.

This clonotype showed up just a few times. The rearrangement joins TRBV7-2 to TRBJ1-5, with 11 bases identical to TRBD1. Germline CDR1 and CDR2: SGHTA and FQGNSA. This CDR3 is 15 amino acids long. V was pared by 5 bases and J by 7 bases, with 7 bases of the junction left unmatched. For the CDR3, the DNA is TGTGCCAGCAGCCCGGGACAGGGGGTAGGACAGCCCCAGCATTTT. Translating gives CASSPGQGVGQPQHF.